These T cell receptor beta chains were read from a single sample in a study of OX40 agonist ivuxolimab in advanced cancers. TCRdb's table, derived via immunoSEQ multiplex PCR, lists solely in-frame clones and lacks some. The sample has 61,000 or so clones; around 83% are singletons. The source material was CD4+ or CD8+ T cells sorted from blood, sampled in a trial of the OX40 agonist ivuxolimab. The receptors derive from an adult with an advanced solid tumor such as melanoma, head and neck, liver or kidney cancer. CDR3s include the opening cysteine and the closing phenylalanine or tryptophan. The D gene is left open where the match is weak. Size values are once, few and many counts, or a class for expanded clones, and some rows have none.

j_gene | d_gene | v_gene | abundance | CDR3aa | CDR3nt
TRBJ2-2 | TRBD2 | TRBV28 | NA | CASSGEGRPSTGELFF | TGTGCCAGCAGTGGGGAGGGGCGGCCGAGCACCGGGGAGCTGTTTTTT
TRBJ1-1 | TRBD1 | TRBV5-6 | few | CASSLVGQVIMNTEAFF | TGTGCCAGCAGCTTGGTAGGACAGGTGATAATGAACACTGAAGCTTTCTTT
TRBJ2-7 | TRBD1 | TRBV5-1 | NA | CASSFSAGTGGYEQYF | TGCGCCAGCAGCTTTAGCGCCGGGACAGGAGGTTACGAGCAGTACTTC
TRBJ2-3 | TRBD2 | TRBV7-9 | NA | CASSATSGLTDTQYF | TGTGCCAGCAGCGCAACTAGCGGCCTCACAGATACGCAGTATTTT
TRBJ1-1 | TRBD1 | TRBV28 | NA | CASTRGAGGGTEAFF | TGTGCCAGCACCCGAGGGGCAGGGGGCGGCACTGAAGCTTTCTTT
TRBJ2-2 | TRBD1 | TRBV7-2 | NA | CASSPVTGFFNAGELFF | TGTGCCAGCTCTCCTGTGACAGGGTTTTTTAATGCCGGGGAGCTGTTTTTT
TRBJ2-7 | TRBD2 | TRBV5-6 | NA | CASSSASGGVYEQYF | TGTGCCAGCAGCTCGGCCAGCGGGGGTGTTTACGAGCAGTACTTC
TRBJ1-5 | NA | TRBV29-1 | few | CSAGAISNQPQHF | TGCAGCGCAGGGGCCATTAGCAATCAGCCCCAGCATTTT
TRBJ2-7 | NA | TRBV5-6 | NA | CASSLNSEQYF | TGTGCCAGCAGCTTGAACAGCGAGCAGTACTTC
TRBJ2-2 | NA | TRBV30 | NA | CAWGYWTNTGELFF | TGTGCCTGGGGGTACTGGACGAACACCGGGGAGCTGTTTTTT
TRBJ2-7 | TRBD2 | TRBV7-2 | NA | CASSPGGNDEQYF | TGTGCCAGCAGCCCGGGGGGGAATGACGAGCAGTACTTC
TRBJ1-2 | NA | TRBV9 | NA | CASSSGADYGYTF | TGTGCCAGCAGCTCTGGAGCAGACTATGGCTACACCTTC
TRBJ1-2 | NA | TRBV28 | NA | CASSWQNYGYTF | TGTGCCAGCAGTTGGCAGAACTATGGCTACACCTTC
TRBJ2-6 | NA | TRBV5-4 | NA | CASSPTGIGANVLTF | TGTGCCAGCAGCCCTACAGGGATTGGGGCCAACGTCCTGACTTTC
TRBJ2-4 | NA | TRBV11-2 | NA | CASSLYRADIQYF | TGTGCCAGCAGCTTATACAGGGCGGACATTCAGTACTTC